This TCR beta chain was identified in a study of shared clonotypes between healthy human individuals. V trimming: 1 base; J trimming: 8 bases; junction bases outside the gene matches: 8. Germline CDR1 is SGHTA and CDR2 is FQGTGA. The CDR3 length is 15 residues. Splitting the CD4+ cells yielded a CD45RA+ naive subset and a CD45RA-negative memory subset. Method: immunoSEQ multiplex PCR; TCRdb's copy keeps in-frame clones and lacks some. The sample has approximately 2.3 million clones, more than 80% seen once; the top ten hold 0.35% to 0.5%. Sequencing was done on a sample of naive CD4+ T cells from PBMCs. Subset meaning: CD45RA+ positively selected. The V and J genes are TRBV7-3 and TRBJ2-1; 7 positions match TRBD2. The sequence was obtained from a man between 18 and 29 years old in good health. Some clones in this sample may be carry-over from other donors' samples. CDR3 nucleotides: TGTGCCAGCAGCTTAAAGGGCGGGAGCTGGGATGAGCAGTTCTTC. It yields the protein CASSLKGGSWDEQFF. Full variable domain (rest looked up from reference TRBV7-3 and TRBJ2-1): GAGVSQTPSNKVTEKGKYVELRCDPISGHTALYWYRQSLGQGPEFLIYFQGTGAADDSGLPNDRFFAVRPEGSVSTLKIQRTERGDSAVYLCASSLKGGSWDEQFFGPGTRLTVL.